This T cell receptor beta chain is drawn from a study of shared clonotypes between healthy human individuals. The V segment lost 5 bases and the J segment 12 bases; nucleotides outside the gene matches: 10. The CDR3 totals 13 residues. Germline values: CDR1 MNHEY, CDR2 SVGAGI. A word on this clone: The antigen remains undetermined.

Healthy HIV-negative adults with no recent acute infections or vaccinations were recruited as donors. CD4+ cells underwent separation, giving CD45RA+ naive and CD45RA-negative memory subsets. Data came from immunoSEQ multiplex PCR; TCRdb stores just in-frame clones and leaves some out. Altogether 2 million to 2.5 million clones are present, almost 96% being singletons, with the ten largest covering around 0.13%. Study-level points and caveats: Across subsets, estimated richness was generally greater for naive than for memory populations.

The specimen sequenced was naive CD4+ T cells sorted from blood. Specified subset: CD45RA+ positively selected. This TCR derives from a man between 18 and 29 years old in good health. The genes are TRBV6-5 and TRBJ2-7, with 10 bases fitting TRBD1. The CDR3 DNA sequence: TGTGCCAGCAGTAGACAGGGGGCCGAAGGTTGGTACTTC. Amino acids: CASSRQGAEGWYF.